Each of the 9 T cell receptor beta chains below was sequenced from the same sample in a study of tumor and adjacent non-tumor tissue in lung cancer. This sample's RNA came from whole unsorted tissue. More than 3 cm separated this lung sample from the edge of the tumor. The library came from three nested PCR rounds adapted from ARM-PCR protocols. TCRdb used MiXCR to reprocess the multiplex PCR reads, holding one entry per CDR3 protein. The sample consists of tens of thousands of distinct CDR3 sequences, about 63% of them appearing once. Sequencing was performed on distant non-tumor lung tissue. The source is a man in his 70s with non-small cell lung cancer.

This rearrangement joins TRBV29-1 to TRBJ2-3; D possibly corresponds to TRBD2 (5 bases). Germline CDR1 reads SQVTM; CDR2 reads ANQGSEA. The CDR3 loop spans 15 amino acids. Deletions cut 7 bases from V and 4 bases from J, with 21 bases between. In DNA form, the CDR3 reads TGCAGCGCTGGGAGCACAGCCCGGTGCGCAGATACGCAGTATTTT. This sequence encodes CSAGSTARCADTQYF.

There are many counts of this clonotype. V and J are TRBV30 and TRBJ1-2, with D tentatively TRBD1 (5 bases). In germline, CDR1 is GTSNPN, CDR2 SVGIG (reference sequence). V lost 3 bases, J lost 4 bases, and 12 bases lay in between. The CDR3 extends over 13 amino acids. The CDR3 nucleotides are TGTGCCTGGAGGAATACAGGTGTCTATGGCTACACCTTC. This gives the protein CAWRNTGVYGYTF.

This clonotype was seen just once. A much larger clone lies a single base off, so this may be a read error. This chain connects TRBV24-1 to TRBJ2-5; D gene ambiguous. CDR1 is KGHDR, CDR2 SFDVKD, per germline. The CDR3 totals 13 residues. CDR3 DNA sequence: TGTGCCGCCAGTCTGACCGCTGGCGAGACCCAGTACTTC. It is translated as CAASLTAGETQYF.

This clonotype was recorded many times. J is TRBJ2-1 and V is TRBV20-1, with 11 bases that match TRBD2. V was clipped by 7 bases and J by 4 bases; unmatched bases: 6. CDR3 length equals 14 residues. Per germline, CDR1 DFQATT and CDR2 SNEGSKA (reference sequence). The CDR3 here is CSVTGTSGYNEQFF. For the CDR3, the DNA is TGCAGTGTTACCGGGACTAGCGGATACAATGAGCAGTTCTTC.

This clonotype was seen many times. V and J are TRBV19 and TRBJ2-5; 7 bases map to TRBD1. The germline V gene has CDR1 LNHDA and CDR2 SQIVND (reference sequence). V shed 7 bases, J shed 0 bases, and the junction held 8 bases outside the gene matches. CDR3 length: 15 amino acids. In DNA, the CDR3 is TGTGCCAGTACCCCTGGGACAGACTACCAAGAGACCCAGTACTTC. Protein: CASTPGTDYQETQYF.

Regarding this clonotype: A much larger clone differs by one base, so this may be a read error. The V gene is TRBV28, the J gene TRBJ2-7, with D tentatively TRBD1 (5 bases). Trimming cost V 6 bases and J 6 bases, with 15 bases left between them. This CDR3 comprises 13 residues. Germline lookup yields CDR1 MDHEN and CDR2 SYDVKM. The CDR3 DNA reads as TGTGCCAGCAGAATCCCGGCAGGGCCCGAGCAGTACTTC. It yields the protein CASRIPAGPEQYF.

Ten or more counts support this clonotype. V is TRBV9 and J is TRBJ1-1; 9 bases are a match to TRBD1. The J segment lost 3 bases and the V segment lost 3 bases, leaving 12 bases of the junction unmatched. The CDR3 length is 17 residues. Germline loops: CDR1 SGDLS, CDR2 YYNGEE. CDR3 in amino acids: CASSDPGTGIRDTEAFF. CDR3 DNA: TGTGCCAGCAGCGACCCCGGGACAGGGATTCGGGACACTGAAGCTTTCTTT.

About this clonotype itself: The junction and the germline gene differ at one end; a read error may be behind it. DNA for the CDR3: TGTGTCTGGAGTGTACCAGGAATAGCGTACACCGGGGAGCTGTTTTTT. It translates to CVWSVPGIAYTGELFF. The V and J genes are TRBV30 and TRBJ2-2; the D gene is possibly TRBD2 (5 bases). CDR1 GTSNPN and CDR2 SVGIG come from the germline V gene (reference sequence). CDR3 length: 16 amino acids.

This clonotype appeared once. Just one base apart from a much larger clone, this may be a read error. V usage is TRBV6-1 and J usage is TRBJ2-3; TRBD2 matches 8 bases. The CDR3 contains 15 residues. The J segment lost 4 bases and the V segment lost 0 bases, leaving 3 bases of the junction unmatched. Germline V CDR1 and CDR2: MNHNS, SASEGT. CDR3 in amino acids: CASSEANGGADTQYF. For the CDR3, the DNA is TGTGCCAGCAGTGAAGCTAACGGGGGGGCAGATACGCAGTATTTT.